This T cell receptor (beta chain) came from a study of cytomegalovirus exposure and HLA in healthy donors. Profiled with immunoSEQ multiplex PCR; TCRdb holds only in-frame clones, not every one. The table lists 92,000 or so clones, roughly 96% of them singletons, with 0.78% in the top ten. The CDR3 has 12 amino acids. V gave up 10 bases and J gave up 7 bases, with 14 bases separating them. From germline, CDR1 is MNHNY and CDR2 SVGAGI (reference sequence). The donors were members of the 120-subject validation cohort (separate from the roughly 670-subject first cohort). V and J are TRBV6-6 and TRBJ2-1, with a possible D match to TRBD2 (5 bases). The TCR sequence derives from a young man in good health and CMV-seronegative. The sample taken for sequencing was PBMCs. CDR3: CANRGDGNEQFF. DNA for the CDR3: TGTGCCAATCGGGGTGATGGAAATGAGCAGTTCTTC.